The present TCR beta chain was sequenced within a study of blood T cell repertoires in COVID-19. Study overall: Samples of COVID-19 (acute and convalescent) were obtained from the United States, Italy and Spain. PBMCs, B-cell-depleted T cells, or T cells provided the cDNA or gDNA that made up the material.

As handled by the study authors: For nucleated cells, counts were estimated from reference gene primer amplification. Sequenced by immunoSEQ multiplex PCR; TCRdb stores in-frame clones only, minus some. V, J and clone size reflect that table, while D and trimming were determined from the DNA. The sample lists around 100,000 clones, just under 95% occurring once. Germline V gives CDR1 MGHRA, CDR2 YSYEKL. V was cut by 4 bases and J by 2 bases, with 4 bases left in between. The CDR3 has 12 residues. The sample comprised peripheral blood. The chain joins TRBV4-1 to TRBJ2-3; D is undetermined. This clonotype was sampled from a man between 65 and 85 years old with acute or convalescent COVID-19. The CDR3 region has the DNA TGCGCCAGCAGCCCCCACACAGATACGCAGTATTTT. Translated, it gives CASSPHTDTQYF.